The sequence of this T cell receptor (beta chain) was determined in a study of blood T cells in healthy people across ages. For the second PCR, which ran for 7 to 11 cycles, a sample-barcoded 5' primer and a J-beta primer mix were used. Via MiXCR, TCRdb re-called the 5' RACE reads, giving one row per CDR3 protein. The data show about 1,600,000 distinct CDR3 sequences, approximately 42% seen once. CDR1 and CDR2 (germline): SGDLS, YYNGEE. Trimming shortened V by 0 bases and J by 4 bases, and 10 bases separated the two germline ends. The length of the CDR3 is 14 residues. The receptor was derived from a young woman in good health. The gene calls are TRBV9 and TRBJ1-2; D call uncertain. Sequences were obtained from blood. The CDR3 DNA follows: TGTGCCAGCAGCGTAGCTTCAGCCTTCTATGGCTACACCTTC. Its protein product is CASSVASAFYGYTF.